Following are 15 T cell receptor beta chains from one sample sequenced in a study of OX40 agonist ivuxolimab in advanced cancers. The table came from immunoSEQ multiplex PCR; TCRdb's copy has only in-frame clones and leaves some out. The sample includes over 50,000 clones, more than 80% of them seen just once. The starting material was CD4+ or CD8+ T cells sorted from blood, obtained in a trial of the OX40 agonist ivuxolimab. The source of these receptors is an adult with an advanced solid tumor such as melanoma, head and neck, liver or kidney cancer.

The CDR3 loop reads CAWSLQDRGNEKLFF. CDR3 sequence (DNA): TGTGCCTGGTCACTGCAGGACAGAGGAAATGAAAAACTGTTTTTT. The chain couples TRBV30 to TRBJ1-4, with D possibly TRBD1 on 6 matching bases. The CDR3 is 15 amino acids. Trimming removed 5 bases from V and 5 bases from J, with 18 bases in between. The germline CDR1 and CDR2 sequences are GTSNPN and SVGIG (reference sequence). Complete variable domain (other parts from reference TRBV30 and TRBJ1-4): SQTIHQWPATLVQPVGSPLSLECTVEGTSNPNLYWYRQAAGRGLQLLFYSVGIGQISSEVPQNLSASRPQDRQFILSSKKLLLSDSGFYLCAWSLQDRGNEKLFFGSGTQLSVL.

V gene TRBV28 combines with J gene TRBJ1-2; 9 bases are shared with TRBD1. The CDR3 spans 17 residues. V was clipped by 7 bases and J by 1 base; unmatched bases: 13. Germline-derived CDR1 and CDR2 are MDHEN and SYDVKM. CDR3 sequence reads: CASTLRLTGGRNYGYTF. The CDR3 bases are TGTGCCAGCACCCTACGGTTGACAGGGGGGCGTAACTATGGCTACACCTTC.

The chain uses TRBV7-9 and TRBJ1-1; 7 nucleotides match TRBD1. V lost 6 bases, J lost 2 bases, and 9 bases stayed unmatched. The germline gives CDR1 SEHNR, CDR2 FQNEAQ (reference sequence). The CDR3 has 15 residues. This chain's CDR3 is CASRHRDSTNTEAFF. DNA of the CDR3: TGTGCCAGCAGACACCGGGACAGCACCAACACTGAAGCTTTCTTT.

This rearrangement joins TRBV7-9 to TRBJ1-1, with no clear D. Trimming cost V 3 bases and J 1 base, with 9 bases left between them. The germline V gene encodes CDR1 SEHNR and CDR2 FQNEAQ (reference sequence). This CDR3 region has 14 residues. CDR3 amino acids: CASSFVGKNTEAFF. The CDR3 DNA sequence: TGTGCCAGCAGCTTTGTGGGTAAGAACACTGAAGCTTTCTTT. Drawing the rest from reference TRBV7-9 and TRBJ1-1, the complete variable domain is DTGVSQNPRHKITKRGQNVTFRCDPISEHNRLYWYRQTLGQGPEFLTYFQNEAQLEKSRLLSDRFSAERPKGSFSTLEIQRTEQGDSAMYLCASSFVGKNTEAFFGQGTRLTVV.

The chain has TRBV25-1 and TRBJ1-3; D is undetermined. V was cut by 5 bases and J by 4 bases, with 12 bases left in between. The V gene's germline CDR1 is MGHDK and CDR2 SYGVNS. This CDR3 region has 14 residues. The CDR3 spells CASSNPGIGNTIYF. The DNA for the CDR3 is TGTGCCAGCAGTAATCCGGGGATCGGAAACACCATATATTTT.

As regards this clone: The junction does not match germline at one end; this may be a read error. V is TRBV7-7 and J is TRBJ2-1; 14 bases agree with TRBD2. There are 15 residues in the CDR3. CDR1 SSHAT and CDR2 FNYEAQ come from the germline V gene (reference sequence). CDR3 amino acids: CASSLTSGGASEQFF. The CDR3 bases are TGTGCTAGCAGCTTGACTAGCGGGGGGGCCAGTGAGCAGTTCTTC.

The gene calls are TRBV6-1 and TRBJ1-2; D unresolved. The CDR3 runs to 13 residues. The V gene's germline CDR1 is MNHNS and CDR2 SASEGT. The V and J ends lost 3 bases and 4 bases respectively, with 9 bases between them. The CDR3: CASSDGRGYGYTF. Here the CDR3 DNA reads TGTGCCAGCAGTGACGGGCGAGGCTATGGCTACACCTTC.

The J gene is TRBJ2-3, the V gene TRBV5-1, with 9 nucleotides matching TRBD2. V trimming: 4 bases; J trimming: 1 base; junction bases outside the gene matches: 4. CDR3 size: 15 residues. Per the germline V gene, CDR1 is SGHRS and CDR2 is YFSETQ. This CDR3 reads CASSTIAGGTDTQYF. DNA for the CDR3: TGCGCCAGCAGCACAATAGCGGGGGGCACAGATACGCAGTATTTT.

A word on this clone: Within the sample, other DNA sequences also encode this same CDR3. The V and J genes are TRBV4-3 and TRBJ2-5; no clear D. CDR1 is LGHNA, CDR2 YSLEER, per germline. The CDR3 is 14 residues long. With 1 base removed from V and 2 bases from J, the gap between germline ends came to 8 bases. CDR3 amino acids: CASSQALSQETQYF. The CDR3 nucleotides are TGCGCCAGCAGCCAAGCCTTAAGTCAAGAGACCCAGTACTTC.

The chain recombines TRBV19 with TRBJ1-1; D unresolved. CDR1 is LNHDA, CDR2 SQIVND, per germline (reference sequence). Trimming stripped 5 bases from V and 1 base from J, with 11 bases between. This CDR3 spans 14 amino acids. The CDR3 protein is CASSGSRRNTEAFF. CDR3 DNA: TGTGCCAGTAGTGGATCCAGGCGGAACACTGAAGCTTTCTTT.

The rearrangement uses TRBV29-1 and TRBJ2-3; possible D gene TRBD1, 8 bases. Germline CDR1 is SQVTM and CDR2 is ANQGSEA. Trimming took off 7 bases at V and 2 bases at J, with 16 bases between the two ends. The CDR3 extends over 14 amino acids. CDR3 amino acids: CSADRGLITDTQYF. The CDR3 nucleotides read TGCAGCGCTGACAGGGGACTAATCACAGATACGCAGTATTTT.

CDR3 nucleotide sequence: TGTGCCTGGAGCGTAGACAGGGGAGGGAGCAATCAGCCCCAGCATTTT. Translating it yields CAWSVDRGGSNQPQHF. The rearrangement uses TRBV30 and TRBJ1-5, with 8 bases identical to TRBD1. Germline CDR1 reads GTSNPN; CDR2 reads SVGIG (reference sequence). V dropped 3 bases and J dropped 1; count of bases not matched to a gene: 8. The CDR3 extends over 16 amino acids.

V is TRBV28 and J is TRBJ1-1, with D possibly matching TRBD1 (6 bases). CDR3 length equals 15 residues. V dropped 5 bases and J dropped 4 bases, with 17 bases sitting between them. Germline V gene sequence: CDR1 MDHEN, CDR2 SYDVKM. CDR3 region: CASSPINTGRTEAFF. CDR3 DNA sequence: TGTGCCAGCAGTCCAATCAACACAGGGCGCACTGAAGCTTTCTTT.

V is TRBV19 and J is TRBJ2-1; possibly TRBD1 for D (5 bases). Trimming left V 5 bases short and J 0 bases short, with 5 bases between. This CDR3 has 13 amino acids. Germline V CDR1 and CDR2: LNHDA, SQIVND (reference sequence). The CDR3 DNA is TGTGCCAGTAGTGACAGCTCCTACAATGAGCAGTTCTTC. Amino acid sequence: CASSDSSYNEQFF.

The rearrangement joins TRBV7-9 to TRBJ1-2, with TRBD1 as a possible D gene (5 bases). Per the germline V gene, CDR1 is SEHNR and CDR2 is FQNEAQ (reference sequence). V was clipped by 3 bases and J by 4 bases, with 9 bases between them. The CDR3 runs to 13 residues. The CDR3 region has the DNA TGTGCCAGCAGCTTTGGCGACAGCTATGGCTACACCTTC. Its translation is CASSFGDSYGYTF. Full variable domain (outside the CDR3, taken from reference TRBV7-9 and TRBJ1-2): DTGVSQNPRHKITKRGQNVTFRCDPISEHNRLYWYRQTLGQGPEFLTYFQNEAQLEKSRLLSDRFSAERPKGSFSTLEIQRTEQGDSAMYLCASSFGDSYGYTFGSGTRLTVV.